A single sample gave rise to the 26 T cell receptor beta chains below, sequenced in a study of control samples from healthy donors and cancer patients. This table comes from immunoSEQ multiplex PCR, and its TCRdb copy is limited to in-frame clones, with some not included. The sample shows fewer than 200,000 clones, over 85% of them seen only once. The material sequenced was blood. The receptor set was obtained from a young man in good health.

The chain employs TRBV6-5 and TRBJ2-7; TRBD2 aligns across 7 bases. The V gene end was trimmed by 5 bases and the J gene end by 5 bases; junction bases not matched to a gene: 9. Germline CDR1 reads MNHEY; CDR2 reads SVGAGI. The CDR3 spans 14 residues. The CDR3 sequence: CASSSGTLPNEQYF. The CDR3 DNA follows: TGTGCCAGCAGTAGCGGGACCCTGCCCAACGAGCAGTACTTC.

The chain couples TRBV12-3 or TRBV12-4 to TRBJ2-4; no reliable D call. Trimming cost V 5 bases and J 3 bases, with 8 bases left between them. The CDR3 spans 13 residues. CDR3 DNA sequence: TGTGCCAGCAGTCCCCAGAGCAAAAACATTCAGTACTTC. This encodes CASSPQSKNIQYF.

The chain couples TRBV3-1 (or the pseudogene TRBV3-2) to TRBJ1-5; D not certain. The CDR3 totals 17 residues. Germline V gene data show CDR1 as LGHDT and CDR2 as YNNKEL (reference sequence). The V end was cut by 2 bases, the J end by 5 bases, with 19 bases between. The CDR3, as DNA: TGTGCCAGCAGCCAACGCCAGCCGCCAGCCACCTATCAGCCCCAGCATTTT. Protein product: CASSQRQPPATYQPQHF.

This clone was detected only a few times. The chain combines TRBV5-4 with TRBJ1-3; no reliable D call. This CDR3 has 16 amino acids. In germline, CDR1 is SGHNT, CDR2 YYREEE (reference sequence). Trimming removed 4 bases from V and 1 base from J, with 15 bases in between. CDR3 DNA: TGTGCCAGCAGCGGTTCGCCGGGTAAATCTGGAAACACCATATATTTT. Its translation: CASSGSPGKSGNTIYF.

The genes are TRBV7-3 and TRBJ1-3; no definite D call. The CDR3 is made up of 16 amino acids. Germline V gene lookup returns CDR1 SGHTA and CDR2 FQGTGA. The V end was cut by 0 bases, the J end by 2 bases, with 11 bases between. The CDR3 protein is CASSLTPAGPGNTIYF. CDR3 sequence (DNA): TGTGCCAGCAGCTTAACCCCGGCCGGCCCTGGAAACACCATATATTTT.

The chain combines TRBV19 with TRBJ1-5; 12 bases line up with TRBD1. V was pared by 7 bases and J by 6 bases, with 7 bases of the junction left unmatched. CDR1 and CDR2 (germline): LNHDA, SQIVND (reference sequence). The CDR3 spans 15 residues. The CDR3 spells CASNPGQGAGQPQHF. CDR3 coding DNA: TGTGCCAGTAACCCGGGACAGGGGGCGGGTCAGCCCCAGCATTTT. Based on the CDR3 plus reference TRBV19 and TRBJ1-5, the full variable domain is DGGITQSPKYLFRKEGQNVTLSCEQNLNHDAMYWYRQDPGQGLRLIYYSQIVNDFQKGDIAEGYSVSREKKESFPLTVTSAQKNPTAFYLCASNPGQGAGQPQHFGDGTRLSIL.

The V call is TRBV9, the J call TRBJ1-3, with no clear D. Between the trimmed V and J ends, which lost 0 bases and 3 bases, there was a span of 7 bases. The length of the CDR3 is 14 residues. CDR1 and CDR2 from the germline V gene are SGDLS and YYNGEE. The CDR3 DNA sequence: TGTGCCAGCAGCGTAGATCAGGATGGAAACACCATATATTTT. Translating it yields CASSVDQDGNTIYF. The full variable domain, its missing parts supplied by reference TRBV9 and TRBJ1-3, is DSGVTQTPKHLITATGQRVTLRCSPRSGDLSVYWYQQSLDQGLQFLIQYYNGEERAKGNILERFSAQQFPDLHSELNLSSLELGDSALYFCASSVDQDGNTIYFGEGSWLTVV.

V gene TRBV5-1 combines with J gene TRBJ2-6; perhaps D is TRBD1 or TRBD2 (5 bases each). The CDR3 has 16 residues. Deletions cut 0 bases from V and 0 bases from J, with 7 bases between. Germline loops: CDR1 SGHRS, CDR2 YFSETQ. The CDR3, as DNA: TGCGCCAGCAGCTTGGGAGGGGTCTCTGGGGCCAACGTCCTGACTTTC. This sequence encodes CASSLGGVSGANVLTF. The complete variable domain, with remaining parts taken from reference TRBV5-1 and TRBJ2-6, reads KAGVTQTPRYLIKTRGQQVTLSCSPISGHRSVSWYQQTPGQGLQFLFEYFSETQRNKGNFPGRFSGRQFSNSRSEMNVSTLELGDSALYLCASSLGGVSGANVLTFGAGSRLTVL.

The rearrangement links TRBV6-5 to TRBJ2-1; maybe TRBD2 (7 bases). Germline V gene data show CDR1 as MNHEY and CDR2 as SVGAGI. Trimming removed 7 bases from V and 7 bases from J, with 17 bases in between. CDR3 size: 14 residues. The CDR3 region is CASTRRGGSNEQFF. The CDR3 DNA sequence: TGTGCCAGCACCAGAAGGGGGGGGAGTAATGAGCAGTTCTTC.

The chain couples TRBV5-5 to TRBJ2-7; possibly TRBD1 for D (6 bases). V lost 4 bases and J lost 2, with 16 bases in between. CDR3 length: 15 residues. The V gene's germline CDR1 is SGHKS and CDR2 YYEKEE (reference sequence). CDR3 protein: CASSPRDTRPYEQYF. The CDR3 nucleotides read TGTGCCAGCAGCCCCCGGGACACCAGGCCCTACGAGCAGTACTTC.

The chain employs TRBV9 and TRBJ2-3; D might be TRBD2 (5 bases). The CDR3 has 17 residues. CDR1 and CDR2 (germline): SGDLS, YYNGEE. V was trimmed by 3 bases and J by 0 bases, leaving 17 bases between them. CDR3 nucleotide sequence: TGTGCCAGCAGCGCCCGATCGAGCGGAGTTAGCACAGATACGCAGTATTTT. Translated, it gives CASSARSSGVSTDTQYF.

This rearrangement joins TRBV14 to TRBJ1-1; no reliable D call. Trimming removed 5 bases at V and 1 base at J, with 11 bases between. The CDR3 is made up of 14 amino acids. The V gene's germline CDR1 is SGHDN and CDR2 FVKESK. The CDR3 sequence is CASSSILGNTEAFF. As DNA, the CDR3 is TGTGCCAGCAGCTCTATCTTGGGGAACACTGAAGCTTTCTTT.

The chain is built from TRBV30 and TRBJ2-5; D is uncertain. Germline lookup yields CDR1 GTSNPN and CDR2 SVGIG (reference sequence). V lost 2 bases and J 3 bases, leaving 4 bases between the germline ends. This CDR3 is built from 11 residues. CDR3 bases: TGTGCCTGGAGTCTAAAAGAGACCCAGTACTTC. This encodes CAWSLKETQYF.

The rearrangement links TRBV6-6 to TRBJ1-5, with D perhaps TRBD1 (5 bases). Trimming pared 2 bases from V and 6 bases from J, leaving 5 bases between. This CDR3 region has 12 residues. Germline loops: CDR1 MNHNY, CDR2 SVGAGI (reference sequence). The chain's CDR3 is CASSYGGQPQHF. For the CDR3, the DNA is TGTGCCAGCAGTTACGGGGGTCAGCCCCAGCATTTT.

This clone was picked up one time. This sequence joins TRBV2 and TRBJ2-7, with TRBD1 matching over 7 bases. The CDR3 has 14 residues. Trimming removed 8 bases from V and 7 bases from J; junction bases left unmatched: 14. Germline CDR1 reads SNHLY; CDR2 reads FYNNEI. The CDR3 nucleotides are TGTGCCAGCTTCATGCCGGGACAGTCCGGAGAGCAGTACTTC. Translated, it gives CASFMPGQSGEQYF.

The chain combines TRBV28 with TRBJ2-7; D may be TRBD1 (5 bases). Deletions cut 6 bases from V and 6 bases from J, with 18 bases between. The CDR3 consists of 14 residues. Germline loops: CDR1 MDHEN, CDR2 SYDVKM. The CDR3 loop reads CASSPRTPKAEQYF. The CDR3 region has the DNA TGTGCCAGCAGCCCTCGGACACCGAAGGCCGAGCAGTACTTC.

The gene calls are TRBV30 and TRBJ2-1, with 8 bases that match TRBD1. In germline, CDR1 is GTSNPN, CDR2 SVGIG (reference sequence). The J segment lost 5 bases and the V segment lost 2 bases, leaving 8 bases of the junction unmatched. There are 15 residues in the CDR3. The DNA for the CDR3 is TGTGCCTGGAGTAAGGGACAGGTGAGGAACAATGAGCAGTTCTTC. As protein: CAWSKGQVRNNEQFF. Based on the CDR3 plus reference TRBV30 and TRBJ2-1, the full variable domain is SQTIHQWPATLVQPVGSPLSLECTVEGTSNPNLYWYRQAAGRGLQLLFYSVGIGQISSEVPQNLSASRPQDRQFILSSKKLLLSDSGFYLCAWSKGQVRNNEQFFGPGTRLTVL.

The CDR3 sequence is CAPIIHSPPNNSPLHF. For the CDR3, the DNA is TGTGCCCCGATTATACACAGTCCCCCTAATAATTCACCCCTCCACTTT. The chain combines TRBV30 with TRBJ1-6; D not resolved. The germline V and J ends were trimmed by 8 bases and 5 bases, with 22 bases remaining between them. The CDR3 has 16 residues. Germline loops: CDR1 GTSNPN, CDR2 SVGIG (reference sequence).

This rearrangement joins TRBV28 to TRBJ1-5; perhaps TRBD1 as D (6 bases). The CDR3 is 14 amino acids. The germline V gene has CDR1 MDHEN and CDR2 SYDVKM. V lost 5 bases to trimming and J lost 3 bases, with 11 bases between them. CDR3 bases: TGTGCCAGCAGTCAGTACAGGGCCAATCAGCCCCAGCATTTT. The encoded protein is CASSQYRANQPQHF.

The genes are TRBV28 and TRBJ2-5; possible D gene TRBD1, 5 bases. From germline, CDR1 is MDHEN and CDR2 SYDVKM. This CDR3 contains 12 residues. Trimming took off 2 bases at V and 4 bases at J, with 5 bases between the two ends. CDR3 nucleotide sequence: TGTGCCAGCAGTTTAACAGGAGAGACCCAGTACTTC. It is translated as CASSLTGETQYF.

The chain is built from TRBV25-1 and TRBJ2-2, with TRBD2 matching over 10 bases. CDR1 and CDR2 from the germline V gene are MGHDK and SYGVNS. V dropped 7 bases and J dropped 4; count of bases not matched to a gene: 3. This CDR3 comprises 14 residues. The CDR3 sequence is CASTKRGGTGELFF. CDR3 bases: TGTGCCAGCACGAAGCGGGGGGGCACCGGGGAGCTGTTTTTT.

The chain couples TRBV6-5 to TRBJ1-1, with a tentative D call TRBD1 (6 bases). The germline CDR1 and CDR2 sequences are MNHEY and SVGAGI. This CDR3 region has 15 residues. Trimming stripped 5 bases from V and 1 base from J, with 14 bases between. CDR3 sequence reads: CASSRRGTSNTEAFF. The CDR3 coding sequence is TGTGCCAGCAGTCGAAGGGGGACATCGAACACTGAAGCTTTCTTT.

The rearrangement links TRBV5-5 to TRBJ2-5; no clear D. Germline assignment: CDR1 SGHKS and CDR2 YYEKEE (reference sequence). The CDR3 extends over 14 amino acids. V was shortened by 0 bases and J by 5 bases, with 11 bases between the two germline ends. The CDR3 reads CASSLEAVVETQYF. The CDR3 coding sequence is TGTGCCAGCAGCTTGGAGGCAGTGGTGGAGACCCAGTACTTC.

J is TRBJ1-3 and V is TRBV19, with unresolved D. With 2 bases removed from V and 10 bases from J, the gap between germline ends came to 9 bases. CDR1 LNHDA and CDR2 SQIVND come from the germline V gene (reference sequence). The CDR3 spans 12 residues. The CDR3 DNA sequence: TGTGCCAGTAGTATATTCCGCGGGACCATATATTTT. This translates into CASSIFRGTIYF.

This chain uses TRBV5-1 with TRBJ2-6; D is undetermined. V was pared by 0 bases and J by 0 bases, with 4 bases between. This CDR3 is built from 15 residues. From germline, CDR1 is SGHRS and CDR2 YFSETQ. The CDR3 coding sequence is TGCGCCAGCAGCTTGGAGCCCTCTGGGGCCAACGTCCTGACTTTC. Protein sequence: CASSLEPSGANVLTF.

The chain uses TRBV24-1 and TRBJ1-2; weak D call: TRBD1 (6 bases). This CDR3 spans 14 amino acids. The V gene's germline CDR1 is KGHDR and CDR2 SFDVKD. The ends were cut back, 7 bases at V and 4 bases at J, with 15 bases in the middle. The CDR3 loop is CATSRGVGTYGYTF. The CDR3 DNA reads TGTGCCACCAGCAGGGGCGTGGGCACCTATGGCTACACCTTC.